Shown below are 4 T cell receptor beta chains from a single sample sequenced in a study of response to subunit inactivated influenza vaccine. A single record per CDR3 protein comes from TCRdb applying MiXCR to the RT-PCR reads. This table has 700,000 to 800,000 distinct CDR3 sequences, approximately 17% appearing once. The input for sequencing was PBMCs from blood, taken 5 days after vaccination. Receptor source: a man between 50 and 59 years old who received an inactivated influenza vaccine.

The chain is built from TRBV29-1 and TRBJ2-7; 8 bases fit TRBD1. V was pared by 7 bases and J by 0 bases, with 5 bases of the junction left unmatched. The germline CDR1 and CDR2 sequences are SQVTM and ANQGSEA. This CDR3 region has 13 residues. In DNA, the CDR3 is TGCAGCGCGGGGGACAGGCGCTCCTACGAGCAGTACTTC. Protein: CSAGDRRSYEQYF.

This chain links TRBV5-1 with TRBJ2-2; weak D call: TRBD1 (6 bases). V lost 9 bases and J 3 bases, leaving 15 bases between the germline ends. The CDR3 spans 14 residues. The germline V gene encodes CDR1 SGHRS and CDR2 YFSETQ. The CDR3 sequence is CANRKAGDTGELFF. CDR3 nucleotide sequence: TGCGCCAACAGGAAGGCAGGGGACACCGGGGAGCTGTTTTTT.

This clonotype has just a few counts. One end of the junction fails to match germline, which may point to a read error. The rearrangement uses TRBV6-5 and TRBJ2-2, with D possibly matching TRBD1 (5 bases). The germline V gene has CDR1 MNHEY and CDR2 SVGAGI. The CDR3 extends over 16 amino acids. The CDR3 loop reads CASNYPGHQNTGELFF. The DNA for the CDR3 is TGTGCCAGCAATTACCCTGGACACCAGAACACCGGGGAGCTGTTTTTT.

This clonotype was observed a handful of times. The DNA of the CDR3 is TGCAGTGCCTCCTCAGGGGACTACGAGCAGTACTTC. Translating it yields CSASSGDYEQYF. The J gene is TRBJ2-7, the V gene TRBV20-1; D is perhaps TRBD1 (6 bases). Per germline, CDR1 DFQATT and CDR2 SNEGSKA (reference sequence). The V end was cut by 6 bases, the J end by 3 bases, with 12 bases between. This CDR3 region has 12 residues.